This T cell receptor beta chain was recovered during a study of CXCR3-negative and CXCR3-positive naive CD8 T cells. Comment on this clonotype: Its matching antigen is unknown.

The CDR3 has 14 residues. Germline V gene lookup returns CDR1 SQVTM and CDR2 ANQGSEA. The authors prepared UMI-labeled TRB cDNA libraries by 5' RACE. After re-calling the 5' RACE reads, TCRdb lists one entry per CDR3 protein, DNA absent. The listing records 130,000 to 150,000 distinct CDR3 sequences. General study results and limits: CXCR3-positive naive cells had TRB CDR3s that were more hydrophobic than CXCR3-negative naive cells had.

This receptor was obtained from a human donor in good health. Some clones in this sample may be carry-over from other donors' samples. This chain links TRBV29-1 with TRBJ2-7; the TCRdb D gene call, TRBD1, has no DNA to confirm it. The sequencing sample was made of naive CXCR3+ CD8+ T cells from blood. The subset denotes: CD45RO-CCR7+CD27+CD95- naive CD8+ T cells expressing CXCR3 (TNR3+). CDR3 loop: CSVEWAGGTYEQYF.